This TCR beta chain was sequenced in a study of cytomegalovirus exposure and HLA in healthy donors. Study findings and constraints: Presence/absence analyses supposed approximately even sequencing depth among donors.

Trimming took off 1 base at V and 6 bases at J, with 12 bases between the two ends. The V gene's germline CDR1 is GTSNPN and CDR2 SVGIG (reference sequence). The CDR3 runs 14 residues. This clone came up a few times. Its target is unknown. Donors sampled were nominally healthy, though unrecorded immune exposures were likely. Primers for the PCR totalled 60 Vbeta and 13 Jbeta. Method: immunoSEQ multiplex PCR; TCRdb's copy keeps in-frame clones and lacks some. The data contain about 190,000 clones, roughly 12% of them singletons. The sample was PBMCs. The receptor was derived from a man in his forties or fifties in good health and CMV-seropositive. The chain links TRBV30 to TRBJ1-4, with D hard to call. In nucleotides, the CDR3 is TGTGCCTGGAGTGAGAGTGGACTCGATGAAAAACTGTTTTTT. This sequence encodes CAWSESGLDEKLFF. Full variable domain (outside the CDR3, taken from reference TRBV30 and TRBJ1-4): SQTIHQWPATLVQPVGSPLSLECTVEGTSNPNLYWYRQAAGRGLQLLFYSVGIGQISSEVPQNLSASRPQDRQFILSSKKLLLSDSGFYLCAWSESGLDEKLFFGSGTQLSVL.